The clone carrying this TCR beta chain was counted many times. The antigen is not known. Germline loops: CDR1 SGHVS, CDR2 FNYEAQ. The trim removed 5 bases at V and 4 bases at J, leaving 5 bases unmatched. The CDR3 extends over 15 amino acids. These data are taken from a study of T-cell memory formation after mild COVID-19. Study-wide background: Largely, TCR clusters stayed within a single donor.

TCR alpha and TCR beta cDNA libraries carrying sample barcodes and UMIs came from 5'RACE with constant-segment primers. Using its own MiXCR run on the 5' RACE reads, TCRdb lists one record per CDR3 protein. There are 300,000 to 400,000 distinct CDR3 sequences in the sample; about a sixth occur only once, and about a fifth lies in the top ten. Findings and caveats of the study: Some SARS-CoV-2-responding clones were already detected in memory before infection. CD4+ bias marked clones expanding day 15 to 37, unlike balanced contracting clones.

The receptor was isolated from a man aged 18-30 years who had mild COVID-19 (a few samples of this study predate the infection). Cell type and time point are not known. This chain uses TRBV7-6 with TRBJ2-5; 12 bases are a match to TRBD2. Specimen: PBMCs or a T cell subset sorted from them (not recorded which). CDR3 amino acids: CASSVTSGGTETQYF. As DNA, the CDR3 is TGTGCCAGCAGCGTGACTAGCGGGGGAACAGAGACCCAGTACTTC.